This T cell receptor (beta chain) was identified in a study of cytomegalovirus exposure and HLA in healthy donors. Each of the donors was a healthy bone marrow donor. This clone was picked up a small number of times. The target antigen is unknown. General observations from the study: Indistinguishable V segments, including TRBV6-2 and TRBV6-3, were excluded. The sole available immune exposure information was CMV serostatus.

PCR primers comprised 60 Vbeta and 13 Jbeta primers. Some clones are missing from TCRdb's copy, which holds only in-frame ones; the method was immunoSEQ multiplex PCR. The sample holds about 150,000 clones, 70% to 90% seen once. The CDR3 is 14 residues long. The germline V and J ends were trimmed by 7 bases and 4 bases, with 16 bases remaining between them. Germline CDR1 reads MDHEN; CDR2 reads SYDVKM. The chain couples TRBV28 to TRBJ1-2, with D perhaps matching TRBD1 (5 bases). Sequenced material: PBMCs. This TCR derives from a woman between 18 and 29 years old in good health and CMV-seronegative. The CDR3 nucleotides read TGTGCCAGCACCTCCGGGGGGACCCGCTATGGCTACACCTTC. Its protein product is CASTSGGTRYGYTF.